This TCR beta chain was profiled in a study of cytomegalovirus exposure and HLA in healthy donors. Study details: In a later analysis, it was reported that the 120 validation repertoires had been produced on the same platform as the 700 or so repertoires belonging to the first cohort.

Germline CDR1 LGHNA, CDR2 YSLEER. The trim removed 0 bases at V and 8 bases at J, leaving 10 bases unmatched. CDR3 length: 16 residues. Repertoires were generated with immunoSEQ multiplex PCR, while TCRdb's copy carries only in-frame clones and drops some. There are around 73,000 clones in the sample; about 90% occur only once, and less than 5% lies in the top ten. The genes are TRBV4-3 and TRBJ2-1; 7 bases are a match to TRBD1. The clonotype originates from a woman aged 18-29 years in good health and CMV-seropositive. The material sequenced was PBMCs. This CDR3 is CASSQEEGRGSDEQFF. The CDR3 DNA sequence: TGCGCCAGCAGCCAAGAAGAGGGCAGGGGGAGCGATGAGCAGTTCTTC.